A selection of T cell receptor beta chains follows, all from one sample in a study of blood T cell repertoires in COVID-19. TCRdb's copy holds only in-frame clones and misses some; the assay was immunoSEQ multiplex PCR. The data contain approximately 170,000 clones, around 89% of them seen just once; the ten biggest clones take up around 24%. Sequences were obtained from peripheral blood. These receptors were collected from a man aged 55 to 70 with acute or convalescent COVID-19. The CDR3 runs from the conserved cysteine through the conserved F or W. D genes are given only for firm matches. Rows may omit the clone size; those that give it use once, few, many or a size class.

V	size	J	D	CDR3	DNA
TRBV4-3	.	TRBJ2-3	.	CASSQASGRSTDTQYF	TGCGCCAGCAGCCAAGCAAGCGGTCGTAGCACAGATACGCAGTATTTT
TRBV5-4	.	TRBJ2-7	TRBD2	CASSFGTSGYEQYF	TGTGCCAGCAGCTTTGGGACTAGCGGGTACGAGCAGTACTTC
TRBV2	.	TRBJ2-4	.	CASKAGGIFRAKNIQYF	TGTGCCAGCAAGGCAGGAGGTATCTTCAGAGCCAAAAACATTCAGTACTTC
TRBV30	once	TRBJ2-5	.	CAWSVRAGRETQYF	TGTGCCTGGAGTGTACGGGCAGGGCGCGAGACCCAGTACTTC
TRBV7-9	.	TRBJ2-2	TRBD1	CASSTDRGKNTGELFF	TGTGCCAGCAGCACAGACAGGGGGAAGAACACCGGGGAGCTGTTTTTT
TRBV28	.	TRBJ2-7	TRBD2	CASSSMGGEGSKQYF	TGTGCCAGCAGCTCGATGGGCGGGGAGGGGTCGAAGCAGTACTTC
TRBV19	once	TRBJ1-1	TRBD1	CASTPKGGEVAFF	TGTGCCAGTACTCCCAAAGGGGGCGAGGTAGCTTTCTTT
TRBV19	once	TRBJ1-2	.	CASRQGLNYGYTF	TGTGCCAGTAGGCAGGGCCTCAACTATGGCTACACCTTC
TRBV7-3	.	TRBJ2-1	.	CASSSSGLYNEQFF	TGTGCCAGCAGCTCAAGCGGGCTCTACAATGAGCAGTTCTTC
TRBV7-2	.	TRBJ2-1	.	CASSLERENEQFF	TGTGCCAGCAGCTTAGAACGGGAGAATGAGCAGTTCTTC
TRBV12-3/TRBV12-4	.	TRBJ1-2	TRBD1	CASRAGQFYGYTF	TGTGCCAGCAGGGCGGGACAGTTCTATGGCTACACCTTC
TRBV14	.	TRBJ1-1	.	CASSWPGVRNTEAFF	TGTGCCAGCAGTTGGCCGGGGGTTAGGAACACTGAAGCTTTCTTT
TRBV11-2	.	TRBJ2-5	.	CASSLELSGEGKKTQYF	TGTGCCAGCAGCTTAGAGCTCTCAGGGGAGGGGAAAAAGACCCAGTACTTC
TRBV13	.	TRBJ2-7	TRBD1	CADDRGLHEQYF	TGTGCCGACGACAGGGGTTTACACGAGCAGTACTTC
TRBV18	.	TRBJ2-5	.	CASSPNREETQYF	TGTGCCAGCTCACCGAACAGGGAAGAGACCCAGTACTTC
TRBV30	.	TRBJ2-3	.	CAWSVGASTDTQYF	TGTGCCTGGAGTGTCGGAGCGAGCACAGATACGCAGTATTTT
TRBV6-5	medium-sized	TRBJ1-1	.	CASSYSPGTEAFF	TGTGCCAGCAGTTACTCGCCGGGCACTGAAGCTTTCTTT
TRBV6-6	once	TRBJ1-2	.	CASSYGRDGYTF	TGTGCCAGCAGTTACGGGCGGGATGGCTACACCTTC
TRBV6-5	.	TRBJ2-7	TRBD1	CASSYSTGDRSYEQYF	TGTGCCAGCAGTTACTCTACCGGGGACAGATCCTACGAGCAGTACTTC
TRBV3-1/TRBV3-2	.	TRBJ1-2	.	CASSQGERRYTF	TGTGCCAGCAGCCAAGGCGAGAGGAGGTACACCTTC
TRBV14	.	TRBJ1-1	TRBD1	CASSQVWDRGTEAFF	TGTGCCAGCAGCCAAGTGTGGGACAGGGGAACTGAAGCTTTCTTT
TRBV7-2	.	TRBJ1-2	TRBD1	CASSSRDSRFNYGYTF	TGTGCCAGCAGCTCCCGGGACAGCCGCTTTAACTATGGCTACACCTTC
TRBV9	.	TRBJ1-5	.	CASSASSNQPQHF	TGTGCCAGCAGCGCCAGTAGCAATCAGCCCCAGCATTTT
TRBV19	.	TRBJ2-1	.	CASSRFRGDSYNEQFF	TGTGCCAGTAGTAGGTTCAGGGGGGACTCCTACAATGAGCAGTTCTTC
TRBV30	.	TRBJ1-2	.	CAWSVPTGPRGYTF	TGTGCCTGGAGTGTACCAACAGGCCCTCGGGGCTACACCTTC
TRBV7-9	.	TRBJ2-5	TRBD1	CASSFSGGAETQYF	TGTGCCAGCAGCTTTTCAGGGGGCGCGGAGACCCAGTACTTC
TRBV7-3	few	TRBJ2-3	TRBD1	CASSWGQGVVDTQYF	TGTGCCAGCAGCTGGGGACAGGGGGTCGTAGATACGCAGTATTTT
TRBV4-1	.	TRBJ1-2	TRBD1	CASSQSGGGQSTYGYTF	TGCGCCAGCAGCCAATCCGGAGGGGGACAGTCTACATATGGCTACACCTTC
TRBV11-1	.	TRBJ1-1	.	CASSTRRGLLNTEAFF	TGTGCCAGCAGCACCCGTCGGGGACTGCTGAACACTGAAGCTTTCTTT
TRBV11-3	.	TRBJ2-7	TRBD2	CASKELAGGGQYF	TGTGCCAGCAAGGAACTAGCGGGAGGAGGGCAGTACTTC
TRBV19	.	TRBJ2-7	.	CASSTTGTTSYEQYF	TGTGCCAGTAGCACAACTGGGACAACCTCCTACGAGCAGTACTTC
TRBV19	.	TRBJ2-2	.	CASSIVVGTGGLFF	TGTGCCAGTAGTATAGTCGTCGGCACCGGGGGGCTGTTTTTT
TRBV4-1	once	TRBJ1-2	.	CASSQESRSYGYTF	TGCGCCAGCAGCCAAGAATCGCGGAGCTATGGCTACACCTTC
TRBV4-1	.	TRBJ2-3	TRBD2	CASSQELGSSGRVGTDTQYF	TGCGCCAGCAGCCAAGAACTCGGGTCTAGCGGGAGGGTGGGCACAGATACGCAGTATTTT
TRBV18	.	TRBJ2-2	TRBD1	CASSPGTGTGELFF	TGTGCCAGCTCACCAGGGACAGGCACCGGGGAGCTGTTTTTT
TRBV5-1	.	TRBJ2-7	TRBD1	CASSFLGQGAGEQYF	TGCGCCAGCAGCTTCCTCGGACAGGGGGCAGGGGAGCAGTACTTC
TRBV13	.	TRBJ2-3	TRBD2	CASSHRLATDTQYF	TGTGCCAGCAGCCACAGACTAGCCACAGATACGCAGTATTTT
TRBV5-6	once	TRBJ1-4	TRBD1	CASSSTGTGLSTNEKLFF	TGTGCCAGCAGCTCAACCGGGACAGGGCTCTCAACTAATGAAAAACTGTTTTTT
TRBV19	once	TRBJ1-1	.	CASKEPSMNTEAFF	TGTGCCAGTAAGGAGCCTTCCATGAACACTGAAGCTTTCTTT
TRBV19	.	TRBJ1-1	TRBD1	CASSRQGDTEAFF	TGTGCCAGTAGTAGACAGGGCGACACTGAAGCTTTCTTT
TRBV11-2	.	TRBJ1-2	.	CASSLTAAEYYGYTF	TGTGCCAGCAGCCTAACCGCCGCGGAGTATTATGGCTACACCTTC
TRBV7-2	.	TRBJ1-1	.	CASSAGQRNTEAFF	TGTGCCAGCAGCGCCGGACAGAGGAACACTGAAGCTTTCTTT
TRBV29-1	.	TRBJ1-1	TRBD1	CSARGGTGGAWAEAFF	TGCAGCGCCCGAGGTGGGACAGGGGGCGCTTGGGCTGAAGCTTTCTTT
TRBV24-1	.	TRBJ2-3	TRBD1	CATSDNRGTDTQYF	TGTGCCACCAGTGATAACAGGGGTACAGATACGCAGTATTTT
TRBV24-1	.	TRBJ1-1	.	CATQRGEGTEAFF	TGTGCCACCCAAAGGGGGGAGGGGACTGAAGCTTTCTTT
TRBV19	.	TRBJ1-5	.	CASSITRQNGQPQHF	TGTGCCAGTAGTATAACCCGACAGAACGGACAGCCCCAGCATTTT
TRBV10-3	.	TRBJ1-2	.	CAISEVQYGYTF	TGTGCCATCAGTGAGGTCCAGTATGGCTACACCTTC
TRBV21-1	.	TRBJ1-2	.	CASSKVGTGGYGYTF	TGTGCCAGCAGCAAAGTGGGGACAGGGGGCTATGGCTACACCTTC
TRBV29-1	.	TRBJ2-2	TRBD2	CSVVGGAWNTGELFF	TGCAGCGTTGTGGGAGGGGCATGGAACACCGGGGAGCTGTTTTTT
TRBV3-1/TRBV3-2	.	TRBJ2-1	.	CASSQDHRAGLSYNEQFF	TGTGCCAGCAGCCAAGATCATCGGGCGGGGCTATCCTACAATGAGCAGTTCTTC
TRBV11-2	.	TRBJ2-1	.	CASSRAGSYNEQFF	TGTGCCAGCAGCCGAGCGGGCTCCTACAATGAGCAGTTCTTC
TRBV11-3	.	TRBJ2-5	TRBD2	CASSGTSGTFWGETQYF	TGTGCCAGCAGCGGGACTAGCGGGACCTTCTGGGGAGAGACCCAGTACTTC
TRBV5-4	.	TRBJ1-1	.	CASSTIQGTEAFF	TGTGCCAGCAGCACTATACAGGGAACTGAAGCTTTCTTT
TRBV11-2	.	TRBJ2-2	TRBD2	CASSLGLAGDTGELFF	TGTGCCAGCAGCTTAGGACTAGCGGGGGACACCGGGGAGCTGTTTTTT
TRBV6-4	.	TRBJ2-1	TRBD2	CASSARPSGSYNEQFF	TGTGCCAGCAGTGCCAGACCTAGCGGGTCCTACAATGAGCAGTTCTTC
TRBV7-9	.	TRBJ2-7	.	CASSLGRSYEQYF	TGTGCCAGCAGCTTAGGCCGGTCCTACGAGCAGTACTTC
TRBV7-9	few	TRBJ1-3	.	CASSLVESSGNTIYF	TGTGCCAGCAGCTTGGTAGAGAGCTCTGGAAACACCATATATTTT